This T cell receptor beta chain emerged from a study of T cell responses to AZD1222 COVID-19 vaccine. Germline loops: CDR1 SGDLS, CDR2 YYNGEE. The V gene end was trimmed by 6 bases and the J gene end by 2 bases; junction bases not matched to a gene: 5. CDR3 length: 14 amino acids. Study results and caveats: Clonal diversity was possibly underestimated, and white British individuals and females predominated among donors. The study found vaccine-associated CD4 TCRs spanning spike, dominant at 160-218 and 743-854. Spike-specific TCR breadth and depth rose after two AZD1222 doses.

Sequenced by immunoSEQ multiplex PCR; TCRdb stores in-frame clones only, minus some. Here the sample spans fewer than 120,000 clones, roughly nine tenths being singletons. Worth noting for this clone: What it binds is not known.

Sequencing used peripheral blood, obtained on day 0 of AZD1222 vaccination. The clonotype comes from an adult in good health. This rearrangement joins TRBV9 to TRBJ2-5; the match to TRBD2 covers 9 bases. The CDR3 coding sequence is TGTGCCAGCACCACCGGACTAGCGCAAGAGACCCAGTACTTC. Amino acids: CASTTGLAQETQYF.